This TCR beta chain was profiled in a study of cytomegalovirus exposure and HLA in healthy donors. The wider study: An earlier analysis identified 120 million or so unique TCR beta sequences in 170 million or so T cells. Study-wide results and limits: Most TCR sequences showed up rarely, but some public TCRs showed up in many donors. Earlier analysis looked at TCR beta V segments, and most were productive about 87% or about 30% of the time. Testing in vitro showed a few CMV-associated chains specific for CMV antigens.

About this clone itself: Antigen: not known.

Germline CDR1 is MRHNA and CDR2 is SNTAGT. There are 16 residues in the CDR3. The ends were cut back, 5 bases at V and 6 bases at J, with 20 bases in the middle. Researchers ran the PCR with 60 Vbeta and 13 Jbeta primers. The method was immunoSEQ multiplex PCR; TCRdb's version includes in-frame clones alone and lacks a portion of them. The data hold fewer than 200,000 clones, with more than 80% observed a single time. The clonotype comes from a woman aged 18-35 years in good health and CMV-seronegative. The sequencing input was PBMCs. J is TRBJ2-1 and V is TRBV6-4; maybe TRBD2 (6 bases). CDR3 nucleotide sequence: TGTGCCAGCAGTCAACTAGGCGGGGACGCCCCCAATGAGCAGTTCTTC. Protein product: CASSQLGGDAPNEQFF.